The source of this TCR beta chain is a study of blood T cell repertoires in COVID-19. Study summary: The study drew acute and convalescent COVID-19 samples from the United States, Italy and Spain. The analysed material was cDNA or gDNA that came from T cells, B-cell-depleted T cells, or PBMCs.

The germline CDR1 and CDR2 sequences are SGHNT and YYREEE (reference sequence). V gave up 1 base and J gave up 2 bases, with 18 bases separating them. The CDR3 has 17 residues. In the original workflow: Estimated nucleated cell counts came from reference gene primer amplification. Using immunoSEQ multiplex PCR, the repertoire was profiled, and TCRdb retains in-frame clones only, with some absent. V, J and clone size were drawn from that table, and D and trimming were deduced from the DNA. The table lists about 210,000 clones, around 88% of them singletons. The sample was peripheral blood. This TCR came from a man aged 18 to 29 with active or convalescent COVID-19. The chain employs TRBV5-4 and TRBJ2-5; D remains unclear. The CDR3 region has the DNA TGTGCCAGCAGCTTGAACGGAGCGAGCGAGTGGCAAGAGACCCAGTACTTC. Amino acids: CASSLNGASEWQETQYF.